This passage covers 28 T cell receptor beta chains from one sample sequenced in a study of T cells in Graves' hyperthyroidism and ophthalmopathy. Amplification of TCR beta CDR3 regions was performed using RNA transcripts as template. HTBI primers drove first-round RT-PCR of the TCR CDR3. Using its own MiXCR run on the multiplex PCR reads, TCRdb lists one record per CDR3 protein. This table holds about 540,000 distinct CDR3 sequences, 46% found once. The sequenced material came from peripheral blood or thyroid tissue (not recorded which). The receptors shown here come from a woman under 30 with Graves' hyperthyroidism.

This clonotype was detected many times. This chain joins TRBV7-3 and TRBJ2-7; 7 bases align to TRBD1. This CDR3 is built from 14 residues. V lost 0 bases to trimming and J lost 5 bases; unmatched junction nucleotides: 4. Germline V lookup: CDR1 SGHTA, CDR2 FQGTGA. The CDR3 DNA sequence: TGTGCCAGCAGCTTAACTCACAGGGGCCACGAGCAGTACTTC. Residues: CASSLTHRGHEQYF.

The chain recombines TRBV10-1 with TRBJ2-7; D unresolved. The CDR3 has 12 amino acids. V gave up 3 bases and J gave up 7 bases, with 10 bases separating them. CDR1 and CDR2 (germline): WNHNN, SYGVQD (reference sequence). This CDR3 is CASSDPSGEQYF. DNA for the CDR3: TGCGCCAGCAGTGACCCGAGTGGAGAGCAGTACTTC.

This clonotype was detected a few times. The V call is TRBV5-5, the J call TRBJ1-5; possible D gene TRBD1, 6 bases. Germline V gene sequence: CDR1 SGHKS, CDR2 YYEKEE (reference sequence). The germline V and J ends were trimmed by 0 bases and 3 bases, with 10 bases remaining between them. This CDR3 is built from 15 residues. The CDR3 sequence is CASSLAGTHNQPQHF. The CDR3 nucleotides are TGTGCCAGCAGCTTGGCCGGGACACACAATCAGCCCCAGCATTTT.

A remark on this clonotype: At one end the junction does not follow the germline gene, possibly because of a read error. The gene calls are TRBV7-8 and TRBJ2-7; D may be TRBD2 (6 bases). The CDR3 contains 16 residues. Germline loops: CDR1 SGHVS, CDR2 FQNEAQ. For the CDR3, the DNA is TGTGCCAGCAGCTTATACTGGGGGGAGCGAACCTACGAGCAGCACTTC. This gives the protein CASSLYWGERTYEQHF.

The chain has TRBV7-9 and TRBJ1-5, with D uncertain. The CDR3 length is 15 residues. CDR1 is SEHNR and CDR2 is FQNEAQ in the germline V gene (reference sequence). V was cut by 3 bases and J by 7 bases, with 16 bases left in between. The DNA of the CDR3 is TGTGCCAGCAGCTTTAGTCGTGGGAGTGCGCAGCCCCAGCATTTT. It specifies CASSFSRGSAQPQHF.

Comment on this clonotype: An end of the junction differs from the germline gene, which may be a read error. This chain connects TRBV29-1 to TRBJ1-1, with 7 nucleotides matching TRBD1. The CDR3 spans 12 residues. CDR1 and CDR2 (germline): SQVTM, ANQGSEA. This CDR3 reads CSVGGQNSEAFF. The DNA for the CDR3 is TGCAGCGTGGGGGGACAGAACTCTGAAGCTTTCTTT. Together with reference TRBV29-1 and TRBJ1-1, the CDR3 gives the full variable domain: SAVISQKPSRDICQRGTSLTIQCQVDSQVTMMFWYRQQPGQSLTLIATANQGSEATYESGFVIDKFPISRPNLTFSTLTVSNMSPEDSSIYLCSVGGQNSEAFFGQGTRLTVV.

This clonotype was detected ten times or more. The gene calls are TRBV19 and TRBJ1-2, with TRBD1 identical over 7 bases. The CDR3 covers 13 residues. CDR1 LNHDA and CDR2 SQIVND come from the germline V gene (reference sequence). V dropped 6 bases and J dropped 4; count of bases not matched to a gene: 5. CDR3 in DNA: TGTGCCAGTAGGAGGGGGACAGTCTATGGCTACACCTTC. Translated: CASRRGTVYGYTF.

This chain links TRBV19 with TRBJ1-2, with D perhaps TRBD1 (5 bases). CDR1 is LNHDA and CDR2 is SQIVND in the germline V gene (reference sequence). This CDR3 contains 13 residues. Trimming cost V 5 bases and J 8 bases, with 15 bases left between them. CDR3: CASSWGSVEGYTF. CDR3 sequence (DNA): TGTGCCAGTAGTTGGGGGTCAGTGGAGGGCTACACCTTC.

This rearrangement joins TRBV11-1 to TRBJ1-4; perhaps TRBD1 as D (5 bases). Germline loops: CDR1 SGHAT, CDR2 FQDESV (reference sequence). This CDR3 has 14 residues. The DNA of the CDR3 is TGTAGCCATAGGAAGGGGAACCCGGGTGAAAAACTGTTTTTT. Its translation is CSHRKGNPGEKLFF. Based on the CDR3 plus reference TRBV11-1 and TRBJ1-4, the full variable domain is EAEVAQSPRYKITEKSQAVAFWCDPISGHATLYWYRQILGQGPELLVQFQDESVVDDSQLPKDRFSAERLKGVDSTLKIQPAELGDSAMYLCSHRKGNPGEKLFFGSGTQLSVL.

The chain recombines TRBV29-1 with TRBJ2-5; TRBD1 agrees at 11 bases. V dropped 5 bases and J dropped 6; count of bases not matched to a gene: 5. Germline loops: CDR1 SQVTM, CDR2 ANQGSEA. This CDR3 is 13 amino acids long. The CDR3 protein is CSVWTGGAQTQYF. CDR3 sequence (DNA): TGCAGCGTTTGGACAGGGGGCGCGCAGACCCAGTACTTC.

The V and J genes are TRBV7-2 and TRBJ1-1; D remains unclear. This CDR3 region has 10 residues. The germline CDR1 and CDR2 sequences are SGHTA and FQGNSA. Trimming took 2 bases from V and 14 from J, leaving 9 bases between them. Written as DNA, the CDR3 is TGTACCAGCAGCTTACCTGAAGGGTTCTTT. It translates to CTSSLPEGFF. The whole variable domain, filled in from reference TRBV7-2 and TRBJ1-1, reads GAGVSQSPSNKVTEKGKDVELRCDPISGHTALYWYRQSLGQGLEFLIYFQGNSAPDKSGLPSDRFSAERTGGSVSTLTIQRTQQEDSAVYLCTSSLPEGFFGQGTRLTVV.

J is TRBJ2-7 and V is TRBV7-8; D gene uncertain. The CDR3 has 15 amino acids. CDR1 and CDR2 (germline): SGHVS, FQNEAQ. The V gene lost 7 bases and the J gene lost 0 bases, with 16 bases spanning the gap. CDR3 protein: CASTIGGVLSYEQYF. The CDR3 DNA follows: TGTGCCAGCACCATCGGTGGCGTCCTCTCCTACGAGCAGTACTTC. The variable domain in full, completed from reference TRBV7-8 and TRBJ2-7, reads GAGVSQSPRYKVAKRGQDVALRCDPISGHVSLFWYQQALGQGPEFLTYFQNEAQLDKSGLPSDRFFAERPEGSVSTLKIQRTQQEDSAVYLCASTIGGVLSYEQYFGPGTRLTVT.

The sample holds a few counts of this clonotype. This rearrangement joins TRBV7-2 to TRBJ1-2; D might be TRBD1 (5 bases). The CDR3 is 14 amino acids. Between the trimmed V and J ends, which lost 6 bases and 4 bases, there was a span of 15 bases. CDR1 and CDR2 (germline): SGHTA, FQGNSA. The CDR3: CASSPGNDFYGYTF. CDR3 nucleotides: TGTGCCAGCAGTCCAGGGAATGACTTCTATGGCTACACCTTC.

The chain employs TRBV20-1 and TRBJ1-2; D is unresolved. CDR3 length: 16 residues. The V end lost 1 base, the J end lost 2 bases, and 17 bases lay between the germline ends. The V gene's germline CDR1 is DFQATT and CDR2 SNEGSKA (reference sequence). CDR3 protein: CSARGPGVPPNYGYTF. The CDR3 DNA follows: TGCAGTGCTAGAGGGCCGGGTGTCCCCCCCAACTATGGCTACACCTTC.

In this sample, this clonotype turned up many times. The genes are TRBV10-3 and TRBJ2-5, with D possibly being TRBD1 or TRBD2 (5 bases each). The CDR3 runs to 14 residues. V dropped 2 bases and J dropped 7 bases, with 14 bases sitting between them. Germline values: CDR1 ENHRY, CDR2 SYGVKD. The chain's CDR3 is CAISEAGSTGTQYF. The CDR3 DNA reads as TGTGCCATCAGTGAGGCAGGGAGTACCGGGACCCAGTACTTC.

This clonotype was seen at least ten times. The chain is built from TRBV7-9 and TRBJ1-3, with D perhaps TRBD1 (5 bases). V was shortened by 6 bases and J by 7 bases, with 10 bases between the two germline ends. Germline values: CDR1 SEHNR, CDR2 FQNEAQ (reference sequence). The CDR3 spans 12 residues. The CDR3 DNA is TGTGCCAGCAGACCCAGGGCCAACACCATATATTTT. This gives the protein CASRPRANTIYF.

The chain is built from TRBV29-1 and TRBJ1-2, with 7 bases matching TRBD1. The CDR3 runs to 14 residues. Germline CDR1 is SQVTM and CDR2 is ANQGSEA. Trimming at V came to 7 bases and at J to 1 base, leaving 9 bases not matched to a gene. This CDR3 is CSALRGTDNYGYTF. CDR3 DNA sequence: TGCAGCGCCTTACGCGGGACAGATAACTATGGCTACACCTTC.

The V gene is TRBV7-9, the J gene TRBJ2-7, with 8 positions matching TRBD1. This CDR3 has 14 residues. Losses at the gene ends were 3 bases for V and 7 bases for J; bases not matched to a gene: 8. Germline loops: CDR1 SEHNR, CDR2 FQNEAQ (reference sequence). CDR3 DNA sequence: TGTGCCAGCAGCTTCAGTCCAGGGGGCGAGGAGCAGTACTTC. Amino acid sequence: CASSFSPGGEEQYF.

Turning to this clonotype: A much larger clone lies a single base off, so this may be a read error. V is TRBV24-1 and J is TRBJ1-2; D unresolved. This CDR3 contains 14 residues. From germline, CDR1 is KGHDR and CDR2 SFDVKD. CDR3: CATSDQDSGYGCTF. The CDR3 DNA follows: TGTGCCACCAGTGACCAGGACTCGGGCTATGGCTGCACCTTC.

This clonotype was recorded a few times. The chain has TRBV5-6 and TRBJ2-7, with 8 bases identical to TRBD2. From germline, CDR1 is SGHDT and CDR2 YYEEEE. J lost 0 bases, V lost 4 bases, and 9 bases had no gene match. The CDR3 extends over 16 amino acids. The CDR3 here is CASSHPTSELSYEQYF. The CDR3 DNA sequence: TGTGCCAGCAGCCACCCGACTAGCGAGCTCTCCTACGAGCAGTACTTC.

There are a few counts of this clonotype. The chain has TRBV2 and TRBJ1-4; 11 nucleotides line up with TRBD1. Unmatched junction bases numbered 5, after V lost 3 bases and J lost 8 bases. The germline V gene encodes CDR1 SNHLY and CDR2 FYNNEI. The CDR3 length is 15 residues. The CDR3 DNA reads TGTGCCAGCAGTGAGGGGACAGGGGGATACGAAAAACTGTTTTTT. Encoded protein: CASSEGTGGYEKLFF.

V and J are TRBV14 and TRBJ2-7; tentative D call: TRBD1 (5 bases). CDR1 SGHDN and CDR2 FVKESK come from the germline V gene. CDR3 length equals 13 residues. V was shortened by 1 base and J by 4 bases, with 8 bases between the two germline ends. CDR3 residues: CASSQGGQYEQYF. The CDR3 DNA is TGTGCCAGCAGCCAAGGGGGCCAGTACGAGCAGTACTTC.

This clonotype has just a few counts. This chain uses TRBV18 with TRBJ2-7; tentative D call: TRBD1 (6 bases). The CDR3 length is 12 residues. Germline loops: CDR1 KGHSH, CDR2 LQKENI. Trimming removed 2 bases at V and 6 bases at J, with 8 bases between. The CDR3 bases are TGTGCCAGCTCACCAATAGGGGGCGAGCAGTACTTC. Protein product: CASSPIGGEQYF.

This clonotype was recorded a few times. The V call is TRBV4-1, the J call TRBJ2-2; D ambiguous. Trimming shortened V by 0 bases and J by 7 bases, and 6 bases separated the two germline ends. Germline CDR1 is MGHRA and CDR2 is YSYEKL. CDR3 length: 13 amino acids. The CDR3 DNA follows: TGCGCCAGCAGCCAAGATCGTAACGGGGAGCTGTTTTTT. It encodes CASSQDRNGELFF.

The chain links TRBV12-3 or TRBV12-4 to TRBJ1-2; 7 bases map to TRBD1. V lost 4 bases and J lost 8; bases outside the gene matches: 16. This CDR3 region has 16 residues. The CDR3 region is CASSSNPDREVHGYTF. CDR3 nucleotides: TGTGCCAGCAGTTCTAACCCTGACAGGGAGGTCCACGGCTACACCTTC.

A note on this clonotype: A much larger clone is a single base away; this may be a read error. V gene TRBV5-4 combines with J gene TRBJ2-5; unclear D gene. Germline-derived CDR1 and CDR2 are SGHNT and YYREEE (reference sequence). The CDR3 contains 11 residues. Written as DNA, the CDR3 is TGTGCCAGCAGCTTGGGGCAGACCCAGCACTTC. This gives the protein CASSLGQTQHF.

The rearrangement joins TRBV7-9 to TRBJ2-7; no reliable D call. In germline, CDR1 is SEHNR, CDR2 FQNEAQ (reference sequence). Trimming cost V 5 bases and J 6 bases, with 8 bases left between them. The CDR3 runs 11 residues. CDR3: CASSPAREQYF. Written as DNA, the CDR3 is TGTGCCAGCAGCCCCGCTCGCGAGCAGTACTTC.

This clonotype was found a few times. The V call is TRBV7-2, the J call TRBJ2-5, with D perhaps being TRBD1 or TRBD2 (6 bases each). Trimming cost V 3 bases and J 2 bases, with 13 bases left between them. The CDR3 spans 15 residues. From germline, CDR1 is SGHTA and CDR2 FQGNSA. In DNA form, the CDR3 reads TGTGCCAGCAGCTTGGTCAGGGGAGGTCAAGAGACCCAGTACTTC. It encodes CASSLVRGGQETQYF. Based on the CDR3 plus reference TRBV7-2 and TRBJ2-5, the full variable domain is GAGVSQSPSNKVTEKGKDVELRCDPISGHTALYWYRQSLGQGLEFLIYFQGNSAPDKSGLPSDRFSAERTGGSVSTLTIQRTQQEDSAVYLCASSLVRGGQETQYFGPGTRLLVL.